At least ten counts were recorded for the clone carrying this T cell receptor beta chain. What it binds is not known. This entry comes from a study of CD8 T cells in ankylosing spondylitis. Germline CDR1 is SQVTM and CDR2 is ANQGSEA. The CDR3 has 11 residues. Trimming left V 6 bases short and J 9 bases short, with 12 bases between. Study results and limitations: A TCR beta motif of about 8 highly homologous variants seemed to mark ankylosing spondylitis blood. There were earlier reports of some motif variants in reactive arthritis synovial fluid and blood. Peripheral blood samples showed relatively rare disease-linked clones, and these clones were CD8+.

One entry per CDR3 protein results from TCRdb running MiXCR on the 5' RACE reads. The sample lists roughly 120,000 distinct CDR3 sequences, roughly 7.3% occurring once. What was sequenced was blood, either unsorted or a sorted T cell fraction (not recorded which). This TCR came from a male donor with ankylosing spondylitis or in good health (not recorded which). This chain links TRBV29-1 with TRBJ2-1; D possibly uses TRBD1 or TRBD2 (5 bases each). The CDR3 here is CSVANGGEQFF. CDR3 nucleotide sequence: TGCAGCGTAGCAAATGGGGGTGAGCAGTTCTTC.